Following are 9 T cell receptor beta chains from one sample sequenced in a study of graft-versus-host responses after intestinal transplantation. Processing of graft tissue released intraepithelial and lamina propria lymphocytes. TCRdb's table, derived via immunoSEQ multiplex PCR, lists solely in-frame clones and lacks some. There are about 7,400 clones in the sample; around 65% occur only once, and approximately 5.1% lies in the top ten. This material consisted of ileum tissue, taken 55 days after transplant. The origin of the receptors is a human patient who received an intestinal transplant, so some T cells may come from the graft donor.

The V and J genes are TRBV29-1 and TRBJ2-5; no reliable D call. This CDR3 is 11 amino acids long. Germline loops: CDR1 SQVTM, CDR2 ANQGSEA. The CDR3 DNA sequence: TGCAGTGGAGTGGGTCAAGAGACCCAGTACTTC. This encodes CSGVGQETQYF.

This chain uses TRBV7-2 with TRBJ2-5; 7 nucleotides agree with TRBD2. V was pared by 0 bases and J by 5 bases, with 0 bases of the junction left unmatched. Germline V gene sequence: CDR1 SGHTA, CDR2 FQGNSA. The length of the CDR3 is 13 residues. CDR3 protein: CASSLAGGETQYF. In nucleotides, the CDR3 is TGTGCCAGCAGCTTAGCGGGGGGGGAGACCCAGTACTTC.

The rearrangement links TRBV2 to TRBJ2-3; 13 bases are shared with TRBD2. This CDR3 has 19 residues. Trimming at V came to 4 bases and at J to 0 bases, leaving 10 bases not matched to a gene. In germline, CDR1 is SNHLY, CDR2 FYNNEI. As DNA, the CDR3 is TGTGCCAGCAGTGCAACACCGGGACTAGCGGGGACTAGCACAGATACGCAGTATTTT. Translation: CASSATPGLAGTSTDTQYF.

The chain couples TRBV2 to TRBJ1-1; D perhaps matches TRBD1 (5 bases). CDR1 is SNHLY, CDR2 FYNNEI, per germline. The V gene lost 11 bases and the J gene lost 1 base, with 14 bases spanning the gap. The CDR3 is 13 amino acids. In DNA form, the CDR3 reads TGTGCCGGTGCGTGGACATGGAACACTGAAGCTTTCTTT. It is translated as CAGAWTWNTEAFF.

The chain combines TRBV27 with TRBJ2-4; TRBD1 is a possible D gene (5 bases). The germline CDR1 and CDR2 sequences are MNHEY and SMNVEV (reference sequence). This CDR3 region has 16 residues. V lost 4 bases and J 0 bases, leaving 13 bases between the germline ends. The CDR3 DNA sequence: TGTGCCAGCAGTTACAGGACCGGTCTAGCCAAAAACATTCAGTACTTC. Its translation: CASSYRTGLAKNIQYF.

The CDR3 reads CASILNQGVSTDTQYF. CDR3 in DNA: TGTGCCAGCATCCTAAATCAGGGGGTGAGCACAGATACGCAGTATTTT. This chain links TRBV11-2 with TRBJ2-3; 7 bases map to TRBD1. Germline CDR1 SGHAT, CDR2 FQNNGV. V was pared by 7 bases and J by 0 bases, with 10 bases of the junction left unmatched. The CDR3 has 16 amino acids.

There are a few counts of this clone. The rearrangement joins TRBV15 to TRBJ1-3, with TRBD1 as a possible D gene (5 bases). The germline gives CDR1 LNHNV, CDR2 YYDKDF (reference sequence). The CDR3 contains 16 residues. The ends were cut back, 5 bases at V and 0 bases at J, with 14 bases in the middle. The CDR3 sequence is CATSGRQQGSGNTIYF. CDR3 DNA: TGTGCCACCAGCGGGCGACAGCAGGGCTCTGGAAACACCATATATTTT.

This clone was seen more than once but under ten times. The CDR3 DNA reads TGTGCCAGCAGCGTTGGTAGGGGAAGGGATGAGCAGTTCTTC. Amino acids: CASSVGRGRDEQFF. The rearrangement uses TRBV28 and TRBJ2-1; tentative D call: TRBD1 (5 bases). This CDR3 contains 14 residues. The V gene's germline CDR1 is MDHEN and CDR2 SYDVKM. V gave up 6 bases and J gave up 8 bases, with 17 bases separating them.

V is TRBV5-1 and J is TRBJ1-1; D gene unclear. The germline CDR1 and CDR2 sequences are SGHRS and YFSETQ. The length of the CDR3 is 14 residues. The V gene lost 2 bases and the J gene lost 0 bases, with 8 bases spanning the gap. The DNA of the CDR3 is TGCGCCAGCAGCTTCGGGGAACTGAACACTGAAGCTTTCTTT. Encoded protein: CASSFGELNTEAFF. Looking up the rest from reference TRBV5-1 and TRBJ1-1 gives the full variable domain: KAGVTQTPRYLIKTRGQQVTLSCSPISGHRSVSWYQQTPGQGLQFLFEYFSETQRNKGNFPGRFSGRQFSNSRSEMNVSTLELGDSALYLCASSFGELNTEAFFGQGTRLTVV.